This T cell receptor beta chain originates from a study of blood T cell repertoires in COVID-19. About the study: Specimens from acute and convalescent COVID-19 originated in the United States, Italy and Spain. The cDNA or gDNA used as material had been derived from T cells, B-cell-depleted T cells, or PBMCs.

The V end lost 2 bases, the J end lost 0 bases, and 11 bases lay between the germline ends. This CDR3 has 15 residues. Looked up from germline, CDR1 is SGHRS and CDR2 is YFSETQ. In the authors' workflow: Researchers report that nucleated cell counts were estimated from reference gene primer amplification. Profiled with immunoSEQ multiplex PCR; TCRdb holds only in-frame clones, not every one. V, J and clone size derive from that table, while D and trimming were established from the DNA sequence. The sample records about 180,000 clones, less than 90% being singletons. This rearrangement joins TRBV5-1 to TRBJ1-2, with D unresolved. Sequenced material: peripheral blood. The TCR sequence derives from a woman between 70 and 85 years old with COVID-19, enrolled during active disease. CDR3 DNA sequence: TGCGCCAGCAGCTTAGGATCGGGTGCTAACTATGGCTACACCTTC. Amino acid sequence: CASSLGSGANYGYTF. Looking up the rest from reference TRBV5-1 and TRBJ1-2 gives the full variable domain: KAGVTQTPRYLIKTRGQQVTLSCSPISGHRSVSWYQQTPGQGLQFLFEYFSETQRNKGNFPGRFSGRQFSNSRSEMNVSTLELGDSALYLCASSLGSGANYGYTFGSGTRLTVV.